This T cell receptor (beta chain) was found in a study of blood T cell repertoires in COVID-19. Data came from immunoSEQ multiplex PCR; TCRdb stores just in-frame clones and leaves some out. The repertoire has around 260,000 clones, approximately 93% of them found once; the top ten carry roughly 2.3%. V lost 3 bases to trimming and J lost 4 bases; unmatched junction nucleotides: 7. The CDR3 is made up of 15 amino acids. Germline CDR1 and CDR2: LNHDA and SQIVND (reference sequence). During active infection, Seattle patients enrolled and were then monitored through disease. The sequenced material came from peripheral blood. The receptor was isolated from a woman in her twenties or thirties with COVID-19, enrolled during active disease. The rearrangement uses TRBV19 and TRBJ2-7, with TRBD1 matching over 9 bases. The CDR3 DNA is TGTGCCAGTAGTATTCTGCGGACAGGGGTTTACGAGCAGTACTTC. Translation gives CASSILRTGVYEQYF.